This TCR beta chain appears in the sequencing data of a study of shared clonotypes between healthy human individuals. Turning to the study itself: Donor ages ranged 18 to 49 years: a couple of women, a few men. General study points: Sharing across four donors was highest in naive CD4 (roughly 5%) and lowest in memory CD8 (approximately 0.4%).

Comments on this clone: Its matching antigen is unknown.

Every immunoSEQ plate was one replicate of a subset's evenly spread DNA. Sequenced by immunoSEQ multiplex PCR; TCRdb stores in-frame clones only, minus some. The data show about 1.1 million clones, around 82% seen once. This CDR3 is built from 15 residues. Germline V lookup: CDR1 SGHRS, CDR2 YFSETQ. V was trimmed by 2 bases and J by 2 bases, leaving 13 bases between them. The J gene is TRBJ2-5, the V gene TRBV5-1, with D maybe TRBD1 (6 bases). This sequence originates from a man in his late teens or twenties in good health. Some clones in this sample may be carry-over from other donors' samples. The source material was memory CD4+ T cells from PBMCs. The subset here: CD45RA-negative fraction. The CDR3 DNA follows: TGCGCCAGCAGCTTAGTCGGGACAACTCAAGAGACCCAGTACTTC. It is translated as CASSLVGTTQETQYF.